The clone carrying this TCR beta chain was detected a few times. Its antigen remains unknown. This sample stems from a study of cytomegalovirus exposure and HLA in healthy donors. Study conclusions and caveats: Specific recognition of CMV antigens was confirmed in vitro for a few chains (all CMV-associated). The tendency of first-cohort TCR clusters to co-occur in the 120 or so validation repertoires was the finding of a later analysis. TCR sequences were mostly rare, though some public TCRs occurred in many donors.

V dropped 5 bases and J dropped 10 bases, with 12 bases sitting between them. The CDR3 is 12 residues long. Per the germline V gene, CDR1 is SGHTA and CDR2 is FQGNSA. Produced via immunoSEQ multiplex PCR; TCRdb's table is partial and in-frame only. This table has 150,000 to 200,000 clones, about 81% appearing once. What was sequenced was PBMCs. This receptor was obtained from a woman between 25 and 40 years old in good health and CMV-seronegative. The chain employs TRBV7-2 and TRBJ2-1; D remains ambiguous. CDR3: CASSMTLWEQFF. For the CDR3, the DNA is TGTGCCAGCAGCATGACTCTTTGGGAGCAGTTCTTC.